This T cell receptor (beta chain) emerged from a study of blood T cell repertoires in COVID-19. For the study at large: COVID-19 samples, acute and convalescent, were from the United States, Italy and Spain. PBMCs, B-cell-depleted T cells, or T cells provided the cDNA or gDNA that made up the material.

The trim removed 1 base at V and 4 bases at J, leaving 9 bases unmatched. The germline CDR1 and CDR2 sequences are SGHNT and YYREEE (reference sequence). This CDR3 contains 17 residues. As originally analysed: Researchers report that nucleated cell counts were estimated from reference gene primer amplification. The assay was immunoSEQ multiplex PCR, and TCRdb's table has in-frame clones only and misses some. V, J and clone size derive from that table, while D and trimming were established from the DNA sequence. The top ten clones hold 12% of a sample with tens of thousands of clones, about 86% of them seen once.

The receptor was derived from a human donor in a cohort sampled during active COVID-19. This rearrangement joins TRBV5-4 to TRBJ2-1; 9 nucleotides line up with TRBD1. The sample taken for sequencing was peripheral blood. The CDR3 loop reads CASSLFGDRVRYNEQFF. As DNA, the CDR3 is TGTGCCAGCAGCTTGTTCGGGGACAGGGTAAGGTACAATGAGCAGTTCTTC.